The 21 T cell receptor beta chains given below trace back to one sample, sequenced in a study of T cell responses to AZD1222 COVID-19 vaccine. The protocol was immunoSEQ multiplex PCR, while the TCRdb copy is restricted to in-frame clones and leaves out a portion. The sample shows tens of thousands of clones, about 89% of them seen only once. The material sequenced was peripheral blood, taken 28 days after the second dose of the MenACWY control vaccine. The receptors derive from an adult who received the MenACWY meningococcal vaccine as a control.

The chain employs TRBV5-5 and TRBJ2-1; tentatively, D is TRBD1 or TRBD2 (5 bases each). Between the trimmed V and J ends, which lost 4 bases and 4 bases, there was a span of 15 bases. Germline CDR1 is SGHKS and CDR2 is YYEKEE (reference sequence). The CDR3 is 15 residues long. CDR3 DNA sequence: TGTGCCAGCAGCAGCGAGGGGTTACTATACAATGAGCAGTTCTTC. Protein: CASSSEGLLYNEQFF.

The chain has TRBV7-7 and TRBJ2-5; TRBD1 matches at 9 bases. This CDR3 comprises 16 residues. Looked up from germline, CDR1 is SSHAT and CDR2 is FNYEAQ (reference sequence). J lost 5 bases, V lost 5 bases, and 12 bases had no gene match. The CDR3 loop is CASSPGGQGIGETQYF. The DNA for the CDR3 is TGTGCCAGCAGCCCAGGTGGACAGGGGATCGGGGAGACCCAGTACTTC. The variable domain in full, completed from reference TRBV7-7 and TRBJ2-5, reads GAGVSQSPRYKVTKRGQDVTLRCDPISSHATLYWYQQALGQGPEFLTYFNYEAQPDKSGLPSDRFSAERPEGSISTLTIQRTEQRDSAMYRCASSPGGQGIGETQYFGPGTRLLVL.

The genes are TRBV21-1 and TRBJ1-2. TRBV21-1 constitutes a pseudogene. This CDR3 is 16 amino acids long. The DNA for the CDR3 is TGTGCCAGCAGCCCCACGAGAGGGGCGCAACACTATGGCTACACCTTC. Its translation is CASSPTRGAQHYGYTF.

The V and J genes are TRBV7-2 and TRBJ2-7; 8 bases are a match to TRBD2. V was clipped by 3 bases and J by 2 bases; unmatched bases: 6. Per germline, CDR1 SGHTA and CDR2 FQGNSA. The CDR3 runs 15 residues. CDR3 DNA: TGTGCCAGCAGCTTTGCGGGAGGCGGACCCTACGAGCAGTACTTC. Encoded protein: CASSFAGGGPYEQYF.

V usage is TRBV18 and J usage is TRBJ1-6; D not resolved. V shed 5 bases and J shed 8 bases, with 13 bases lying between them. This CDR3 comprises 14 residues. Germline loops: CDR1 KGHSH, CDR2 LQKENI. The CDR3 sequence is CASSKKQKDSPLHF. The CDR3 nucleotides read TGTGCCAGCTCAAAGAAACAGAAGGATTCACCCCTCCACTTT.

This clone came up once. The gene calls are TRBV7-9 and TRBJ2-5; the match to TRBD2 covers 12 bases. After removal of 5 bases from V and 4 bases from J, the junction contained 8 bases not matched to a gene. This CDR3 contains 16 residues. Germline CDR1 reads SEHNR; CDR2 reads FQNEAQ (reference sequence). CDR3 bases: TGTGCCAGCAGCATGACTAGCGGGAGAGCGGGAGAGACCCAGTACTTC. Its protein is CASSMTSGRAGETQYF.

This rearrangement joins TRBV3-1 (or the pseudogene TRBV3-2) to TRBJ2-3, with 8 bases aligning to TRBD1. The V gene end was trimmed by 4 bases and the J gene end by 4 bases; junction bases not matched to a gene: 7. CDR1 and CDR2 (germline): LGHDT, YNNKEL (reference sequence). The CDR3 contains 15 residues. The CDR3 region is CASSPGQGSSDTQYF. Written as DNA, the CDR3 is TGTGCCAGCAGCCCTGGACAGGGCAGTTCAGATACGCAGTATTTT.

V and J are TRBV5-1 and TRBJ2-5, with 7 bases identical to TRBD2. Germline loops: CDR1 SGHRS, CDR2 YFSETQ. There are 14 residues in the CDR3. The V segment lost 4 bases and the J segment 5 bases; nucleotides outside the gene matches: 8. The CDR3 DNA reads as TGCGCCAGCAGCCCCTCGACTAGCCTCGAGACCCAGTACTTC. Protein: CASSPSTSLETQYF.

As concerns this clone: Different DNA sequences within this sample yield the same CDR3. V gene TRBV6-5 combines with J gene TRBJ1-6; tentative D call: TRBD1 (6 bases). Germline V gene lookup returns CDR1 MNHEY and CDR2 SVGAGI. Trimming took 2 bases from V and 7 from J, leaving 9 bases between them. This CDR3 is 14 amino acids long. CDR3 residues: CASSYRTENSPLHF. In DNA form, the CDR3 reads TGTGCCAGCAGTTACCGGACAGAGAATTCACCCCTCCACTTT.

In this sample, this clone turned up once. The chain combines TRBV5-1 with TRBJ1-6, with TRBD1 matching over 7 bases. The CDR3 is made up of 17 amino acids. With V trimmed by 7 bases and J by 8 bases, 18 bases remained unmatched. Germline CDR1 SGHRS, CDR2 YFSETQ. As DNA, the CDR3 is TGCGCCAGCTCCCGGGACAGTCACAGCCTGACGGATTCACCCCTCCACTTT. Protein sequence: CASSRDSHSLTDSPLHF.

The J gene is TRBJ1-5, the V gene TRBV6-5; D gene ambiguous. The V and J ends lost 4 bases and 10 bases respectively, with 14 bases between them. Germline V gives CDR1 MNHEY, CDR2 SVGAGI. This CDR3 has 13 residues. CDR3 DNA: TGTGCCAGCAGTTTAGGAGGGAGCGGACCCCAGCATTTT. This gives the protein CASSLGGSGPQHF.

The J gene is TRBJ1-3, the V gene TRBV5-8; no reliable D call. This CDR3 is 15 amino acids long. The V end was cut by 0 bases, the J end by 0 bases, with 7 bases between. Germline V CDR1 and CDR2: SGHTS, YDEGEE. The DNA of the CDR3 is TGTGCCAGCAGCTTGGTTGGCCGCTCTGGAAACACCATATATTTT. Translating gives CASSLVGRSGNTIYF.

This clone has a single count. This sequence joins TRBV29-1 and TRBJ2-7; D gene uncertain. The CDR3 consists of 12 residues. V dropped 5 bases and J dropped 0 bases, with 8 bases sitting between them. Germline CDR1 is SQVTM and CDR2 is ANQGSEA. CDR3 coding DNA: TGCAGCGTTTATGCTAGCTCCTACGAGCAGTACTTC. Its protein product is CSVYASSYEQYF.

This clone showed up just a few times. V is TRBV18 and J is TRBJ1-3; D gene uncertain. Trimming pared 3 bases from V and 2 bases from J, leaving 8 bases between. CDR1 and CDR2 (germline): KGHSH, LQKENI. The CDR3 has 14 residues. CDR3 sequence reads: CASSPAGTGNTIYF. CDR3 nucleotides: TGTGCCAGCTCACCCGCGGGAACTGGAAACACCATATATTTT.

This clone was counted once. The J gene is TRBJ2-5, the V gene TRBV28; 7 bases agree with TRBD2. Germline CDR1 MDHEN, CDR2 SYDVKM. The CDR3 sequence is 15 residues long. J was trimmed by 2 bases and V by 5 bases; bases with no gene match: 8. CDR3 nucleotides: TGTGCCAGCAGTGGTGGGAGGGACTGGCAAGAGACCCAGTACTTC. Its protein is CASSGGRDWQETQYF. The entire variable domain, with the rest obtained from reference TRBV28 and TRBJ2-5, is as follows: DVKVTQSSRYLVKRTGEKVFLECVQDMDHENMFWYRQDPGLGLRLIYFSYDVKMKEKGDIPEGYSVSREKKERFSLILESASTNQTSMYLCASSGGRDWQETQYFGPGTRLLVL.

The chain couples TRBV5-1 to TRBJ2-1, with 14 nucleotides matching TRBD2. The CDR3 contains 15 residues. Losses at the gene ends were 4 bases for V and 7 bases for J; bases not matched to a gene: 4. Germline CDR1 and CDR2: SGHRS and YFSETQ. CDR3 sequence: CASSLGLAGVNEQFF. The CDR3 DNA is TGCGCCAGCAGCCTGGGACTAGCGGGAGTTAATGAGCAGTTCTTC.

The chain has TRBV5-6 and TRBJ2-1; 13 bases map to TRBD2. The V and J ends lost 0 bases and 8 bases, in that order; junction bases with no gene match: 5. CDR1 is SGHDT, CDR2 YYEEEE, per germline. The length of the CDR3 is 16 residues. This chain's CDR3 is CASSLGTSGRADEQFF. The CDR3 DNA reads TGTGCCAGCAGCTTGGGTACTAGCGGGAGGGCCGATGAGCAGTTCTTC.

This chain joins TRBV6-2 or TRBV6-3 and TRBJ2-3, with D unresolved. Germline V gives CDR1 MNHEY, CDR2 SVGEGT. The V and J ends lost 3 bases and 7 bases respectively, with 5 bases between them. The CDR3 length is 11 residues. The DNA for the CDR3 is TGTGCCAGCAGTTATAGCTATACGCAGTATTTT. Encoded protein: CASSYSYTQYF.

The chain is built from TRBV12-2 and TRBJ1-5. TRBV12-2 is a pseudogene locus. The CDR3 spans 16 residues. DNA of the CDR3: TGTGCAAGTCGCTTAGTCGTGCGACTGATCAATCAGCCCCAGCATTTT. Its protein is CASRLVVRLINQPQHF.

The chain is built from TRBV28 and TRBJ1-1; D gene unclear. The V end lost 6 bases, the J end lost 8 bases, and 13 bases lay between the germline ends. Germline V gives CDR1 MDHEN, CDR2 SYDVKM. The CDR3 is 12 amino acids. CDR3 residues: CASRGVRGEAFF. The CDR3 DNA follows: TGTGCCAGCAGGGGAGTCCGAGGGGAAGCTTTCTTT.

CDR3 sequence (DNA): TGTGCCAGCAGCTTAGGGGTGGGCTCAGAGACCCAGTACTTC. It translates to CASSLGVGSETQYF. V gene TRBV7-9 combines with J gene TRBJ2-5; D gene unclear. Germline V gene lookup returns CDR1 SEHNR and CDR2 FQNEAQ (reference sequence). The CDR3 is 14 residues long. Trimming shortened V by 1 base and J by 4 bases, and 10 bases separated the two germline ends.